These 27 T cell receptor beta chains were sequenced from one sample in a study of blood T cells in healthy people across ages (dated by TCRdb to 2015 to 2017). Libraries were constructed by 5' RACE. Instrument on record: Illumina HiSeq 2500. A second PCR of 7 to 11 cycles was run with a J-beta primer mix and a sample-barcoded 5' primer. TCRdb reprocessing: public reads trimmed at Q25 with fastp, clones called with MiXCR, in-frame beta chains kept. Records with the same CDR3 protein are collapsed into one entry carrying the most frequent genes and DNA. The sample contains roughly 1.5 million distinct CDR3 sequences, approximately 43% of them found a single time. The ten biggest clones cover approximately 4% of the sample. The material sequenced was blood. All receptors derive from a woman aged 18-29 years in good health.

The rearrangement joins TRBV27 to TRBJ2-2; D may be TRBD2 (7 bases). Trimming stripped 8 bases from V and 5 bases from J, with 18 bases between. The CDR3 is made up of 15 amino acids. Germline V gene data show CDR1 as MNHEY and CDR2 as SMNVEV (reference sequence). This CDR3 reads CASWGHVGGTGELFF. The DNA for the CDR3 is TGTGCCAGCTGGGGACATGTGGGGGGGACCGGGGAGCTGTTTTTT.

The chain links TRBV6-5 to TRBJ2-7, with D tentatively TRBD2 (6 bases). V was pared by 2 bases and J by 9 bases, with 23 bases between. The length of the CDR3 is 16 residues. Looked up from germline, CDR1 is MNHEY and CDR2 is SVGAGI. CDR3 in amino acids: CASSYGGRSVQRVQYF. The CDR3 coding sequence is TGTGCCAGCAGTTACGGAGGGAGGAGCGTTCAGAGGGTGCAGTACTTC.

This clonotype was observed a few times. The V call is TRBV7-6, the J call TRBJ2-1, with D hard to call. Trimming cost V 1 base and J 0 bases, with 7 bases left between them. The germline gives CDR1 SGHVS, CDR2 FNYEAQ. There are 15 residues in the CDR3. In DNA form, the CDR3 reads TGTGCCAGCAGCTTAGGGCCGCACTCCTACAATGAGCAGTTCTTC. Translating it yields CASSLGPHSYNEQFF.

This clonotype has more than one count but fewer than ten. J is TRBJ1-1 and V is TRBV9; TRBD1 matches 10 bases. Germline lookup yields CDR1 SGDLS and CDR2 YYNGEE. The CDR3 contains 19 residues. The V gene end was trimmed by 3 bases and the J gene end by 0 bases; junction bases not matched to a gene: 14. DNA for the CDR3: TGTGCCAGCAGCGCTGACCCGGGGCCGGGACAGGGGTTGAACACTGAAGCTTTCTTT. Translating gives CASSADPGPGQGLNTEAFF. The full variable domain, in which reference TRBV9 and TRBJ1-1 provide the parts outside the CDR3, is DSGVTQTPKHLITATGQRVTLRCSPRSGDLSVYWYQQSLDQGLQFLIQYYNGEERAKGNILERFSAQQFPDLHSELNLSSLELGDSALYFCASSADPGPGQGLNTEAFFGQGTRLTVV.

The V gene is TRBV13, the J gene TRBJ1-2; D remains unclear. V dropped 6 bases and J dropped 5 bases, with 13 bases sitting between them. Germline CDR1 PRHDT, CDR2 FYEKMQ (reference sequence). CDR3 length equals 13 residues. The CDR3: CASSTDAQYGYTF. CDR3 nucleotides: TGTGCCAGCAGTACGGACGCCCAATATGGCTACACCTTC. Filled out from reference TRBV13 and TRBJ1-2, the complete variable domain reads AAGVIQSPRHLIKEKRETATLKCYPIPRHDTVYWYQQGPGQDPQFLISFYEKMQSDKGSIPDRFSAQQFSDYHSELNMSSLELGDSALYFCASSTDAQYGYTFGSGTRLTVV.

CDR3 DNA sequence: TGTGCCAGCAGCCAAACGACGGCCCGGGACTCCTACGAGCAGTACTTC. It yields the protein CASSQTTARDSYEQYF. The chain employs TRBV28 and TRBJ2-7, with D possibly being TRBD2 (5 bases). Per germline, CDR1 MDHEN and CDR2 SYDVKM. The CDR3 sequence is 16 residues long. Trimming pared 6 bases from V and 0 bases from J, leaving 18 bases between.

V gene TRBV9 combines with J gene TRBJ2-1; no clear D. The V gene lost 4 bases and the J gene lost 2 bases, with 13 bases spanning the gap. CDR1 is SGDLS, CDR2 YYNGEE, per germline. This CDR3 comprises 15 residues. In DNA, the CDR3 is TGTGCCAGCAGCCCCCCGTCAGGCCCCTACAATGAGCAGTTCTTC. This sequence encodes CASSPPSGPYNEQFF.

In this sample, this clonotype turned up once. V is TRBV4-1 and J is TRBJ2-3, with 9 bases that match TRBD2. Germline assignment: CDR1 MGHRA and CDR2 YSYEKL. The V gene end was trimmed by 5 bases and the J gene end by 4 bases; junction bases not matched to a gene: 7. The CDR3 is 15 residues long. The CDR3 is CASSSSGGTPDTQYF. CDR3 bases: TGCGCCAGCAGCTCAAGCGGGGGGACTCCAGATACGCAGTATTTT.

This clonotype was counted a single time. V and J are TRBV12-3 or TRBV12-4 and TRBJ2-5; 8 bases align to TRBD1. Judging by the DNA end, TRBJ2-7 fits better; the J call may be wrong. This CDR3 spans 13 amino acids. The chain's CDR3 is CASSWGQDYEQYF. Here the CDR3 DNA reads TGTGCCAGCAGTTGGGGACAGGATTACGAGCAGTACTTC.

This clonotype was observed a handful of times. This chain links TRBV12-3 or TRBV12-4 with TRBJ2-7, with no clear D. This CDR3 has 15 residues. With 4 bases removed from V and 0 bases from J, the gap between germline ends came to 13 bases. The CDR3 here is CASSSRTESSYEQYF. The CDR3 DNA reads TGTGCCAGCAGTTCCCGGACCGAGAGCTCCTACGAGCAGTACTTC.

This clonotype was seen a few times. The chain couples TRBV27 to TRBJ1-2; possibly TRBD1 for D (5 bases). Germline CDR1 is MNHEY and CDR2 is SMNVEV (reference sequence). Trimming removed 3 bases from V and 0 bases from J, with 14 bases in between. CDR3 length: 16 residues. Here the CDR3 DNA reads TGTGCCAGCAGTTTCATAACAGGATTTTCTAACTATGGCTACACCTTC. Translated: CASSFITGFSNYGYTF.

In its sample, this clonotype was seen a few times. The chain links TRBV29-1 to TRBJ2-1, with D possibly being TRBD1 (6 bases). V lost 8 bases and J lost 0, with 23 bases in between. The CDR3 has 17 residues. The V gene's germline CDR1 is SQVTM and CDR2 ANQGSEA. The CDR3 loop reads CSFKGGSKRSSYNEQFF. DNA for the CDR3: TGCAGCTTCAAAGGGGGTAGCAAAAGGAGCTCCTACAATGAGCAGTTCTTC.

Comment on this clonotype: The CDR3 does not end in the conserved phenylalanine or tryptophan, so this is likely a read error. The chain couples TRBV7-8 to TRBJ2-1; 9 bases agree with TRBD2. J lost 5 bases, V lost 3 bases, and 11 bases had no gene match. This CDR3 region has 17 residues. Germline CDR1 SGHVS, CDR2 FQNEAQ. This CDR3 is CASSFYRAGGSHNEQFS. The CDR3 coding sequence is TGTGCCAGCAGCTTCTATCGAGCGGGGGGATCCCACAATGAGCAGTTCTCC.

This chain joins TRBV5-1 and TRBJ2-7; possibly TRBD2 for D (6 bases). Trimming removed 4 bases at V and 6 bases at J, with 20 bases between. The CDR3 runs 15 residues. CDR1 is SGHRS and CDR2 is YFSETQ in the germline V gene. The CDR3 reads CASSEYGRGFGEQYF. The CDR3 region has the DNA TGCGCCAGCAGCGAGTACGGGCGGGGATTCGGCGAGCAGTACTTC.

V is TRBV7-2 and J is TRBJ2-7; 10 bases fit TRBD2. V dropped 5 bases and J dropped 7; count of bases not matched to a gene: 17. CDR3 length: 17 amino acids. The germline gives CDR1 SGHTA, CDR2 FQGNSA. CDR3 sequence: CASSAATSGTSYNEQYF. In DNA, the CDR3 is TGTGCCAGCAGCGCGGCCACTAGCGGGACTTCCTACAATGAGCAGTACTTC.

The CDR3 loop is CSARDHGQASEQFF. Written as DNA, the CDR3 is TGCAGTGCTAGAGATCACGGACAGGCAAGTGAGCAGTTCTTC. V gene TRBV20-1 combines with J gene TRBJ2-1; 7 bases fit TRBD1. Germline CDR1 DFQATT, CDR2 SNEGSKA (reference sequence). The length of the CDR3 is 14 residues. Trimming cost V 0 bases and J 9 bases; bases outside gene matches: 8.

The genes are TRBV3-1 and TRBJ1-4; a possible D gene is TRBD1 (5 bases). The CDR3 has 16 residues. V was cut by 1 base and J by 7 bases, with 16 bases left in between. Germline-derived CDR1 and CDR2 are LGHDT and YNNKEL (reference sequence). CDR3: CASSQGNGAGGEKLFF. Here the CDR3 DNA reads TGTGCCAGCAGCCAAGGCAACGGGGCAGGCGGTGAAAAACTGTTTTTT.

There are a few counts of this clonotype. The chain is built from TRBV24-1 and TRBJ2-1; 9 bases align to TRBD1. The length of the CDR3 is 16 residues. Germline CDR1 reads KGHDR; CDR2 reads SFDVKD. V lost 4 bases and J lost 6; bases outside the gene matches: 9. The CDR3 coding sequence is TGTGCCACCAGTGACCGAACCGGGACAGGGTCCAATGAGCAGTTCTTC. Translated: CATSDRTGTGSNEQFF.

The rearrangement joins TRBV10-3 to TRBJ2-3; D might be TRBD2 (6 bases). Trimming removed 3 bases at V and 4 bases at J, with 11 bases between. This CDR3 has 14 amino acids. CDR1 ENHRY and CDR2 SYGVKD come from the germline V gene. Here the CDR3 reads CAISEWGVADTQYF. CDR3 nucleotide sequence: TGTGCCATCAGTGAATGGGGGGTGGCAGATACGCAGTATTTT.

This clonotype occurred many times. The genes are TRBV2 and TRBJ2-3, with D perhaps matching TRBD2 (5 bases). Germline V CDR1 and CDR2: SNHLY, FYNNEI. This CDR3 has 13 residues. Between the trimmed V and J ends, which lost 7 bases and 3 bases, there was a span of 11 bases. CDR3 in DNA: TGTGCCAGCAAACTAGTATCAACAGATACGCAGTATTTT. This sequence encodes CASKLVSTDTQYF.

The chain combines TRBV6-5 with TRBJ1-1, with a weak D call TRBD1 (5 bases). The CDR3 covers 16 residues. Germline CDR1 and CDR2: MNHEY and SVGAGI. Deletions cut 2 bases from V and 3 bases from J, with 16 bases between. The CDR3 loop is CASSYREGVRHTEAFF. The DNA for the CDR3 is TGTGCCAGCAGTTACCGCGAAGGGGTTAGACACACTGAAGCTTTCTTT.

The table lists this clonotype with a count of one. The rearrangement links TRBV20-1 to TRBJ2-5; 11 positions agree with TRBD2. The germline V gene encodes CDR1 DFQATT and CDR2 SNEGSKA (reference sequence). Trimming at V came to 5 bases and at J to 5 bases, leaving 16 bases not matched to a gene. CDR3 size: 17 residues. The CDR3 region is CSAGKTSGDFWGETQYF. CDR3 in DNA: TGCAGTGCTGGCAAGACTAGCGGGGACTTTTGGGGGGAGACCCAGTACTTC.

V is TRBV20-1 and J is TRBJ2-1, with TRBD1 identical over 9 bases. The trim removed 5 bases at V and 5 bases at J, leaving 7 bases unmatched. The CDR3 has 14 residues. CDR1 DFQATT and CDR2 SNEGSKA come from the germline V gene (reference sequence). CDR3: CSARRGTGNNEQFF. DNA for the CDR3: TGCAGTGCTCGTCGTGGGACAGGGAACAATGAGCAGTTCTTC.

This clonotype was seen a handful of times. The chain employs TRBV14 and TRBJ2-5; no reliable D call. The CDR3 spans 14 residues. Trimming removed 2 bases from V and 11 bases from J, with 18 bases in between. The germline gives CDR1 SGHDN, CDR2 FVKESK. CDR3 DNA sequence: TGTGCCAGCAGCCAATTGGCCCAGTACAATGAGCAGTACTTC. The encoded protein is CASSQLAQYNEQYF.

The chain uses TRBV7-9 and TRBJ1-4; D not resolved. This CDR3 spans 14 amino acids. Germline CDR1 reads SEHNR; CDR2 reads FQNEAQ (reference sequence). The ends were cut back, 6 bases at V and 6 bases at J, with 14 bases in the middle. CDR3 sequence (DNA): TGTGCCAGCAGTACCAAGCCCGGGGATGAAAAACTGTTTTTT. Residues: CASSTKPGDEKLFF.

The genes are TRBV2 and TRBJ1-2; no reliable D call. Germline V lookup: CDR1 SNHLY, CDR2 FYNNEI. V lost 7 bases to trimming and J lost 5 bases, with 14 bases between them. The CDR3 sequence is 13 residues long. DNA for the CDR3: TGTGCCAGCACTGAGGAGGGCGTGTATGGCTACACCTTC. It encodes CASTEEGVYGYTF.

CDR3: CASSLGTGTSTGELFF. CDR3 bases: TGTGCCAGCAGCTTAGGGACCGGGACCTCAACCGGGGAGCTGTTTTTT. V usage is TRBV7-2 and J usage is TRBJ2-2; tentatively, D is TRBD1 or TRBD2 (5 bases each). Trimming removed 1 base at V and 5 bases at J, with 14 bases between. CDR1 SGHTA and CDR2 FQGNSA come from the germline V gene. This CDR3 contains 16 residues.